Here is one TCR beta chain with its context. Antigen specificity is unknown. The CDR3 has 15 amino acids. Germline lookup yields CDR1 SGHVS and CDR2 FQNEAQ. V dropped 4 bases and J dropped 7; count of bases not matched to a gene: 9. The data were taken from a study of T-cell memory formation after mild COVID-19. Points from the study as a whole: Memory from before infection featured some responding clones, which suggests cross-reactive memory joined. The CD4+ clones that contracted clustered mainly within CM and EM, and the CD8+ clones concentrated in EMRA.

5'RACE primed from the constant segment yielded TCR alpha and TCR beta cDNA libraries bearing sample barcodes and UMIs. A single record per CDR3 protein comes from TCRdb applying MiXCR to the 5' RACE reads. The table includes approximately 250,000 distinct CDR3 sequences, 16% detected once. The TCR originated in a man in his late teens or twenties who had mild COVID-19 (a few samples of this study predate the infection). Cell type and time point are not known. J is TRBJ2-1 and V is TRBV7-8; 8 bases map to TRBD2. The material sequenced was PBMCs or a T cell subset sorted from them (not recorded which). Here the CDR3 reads CASSSLRGGSNEQFF. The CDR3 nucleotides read TGTGCCAGCAGCTCTCTCCGGGGGGGGAGTAATGAGCAGTTCTTC.